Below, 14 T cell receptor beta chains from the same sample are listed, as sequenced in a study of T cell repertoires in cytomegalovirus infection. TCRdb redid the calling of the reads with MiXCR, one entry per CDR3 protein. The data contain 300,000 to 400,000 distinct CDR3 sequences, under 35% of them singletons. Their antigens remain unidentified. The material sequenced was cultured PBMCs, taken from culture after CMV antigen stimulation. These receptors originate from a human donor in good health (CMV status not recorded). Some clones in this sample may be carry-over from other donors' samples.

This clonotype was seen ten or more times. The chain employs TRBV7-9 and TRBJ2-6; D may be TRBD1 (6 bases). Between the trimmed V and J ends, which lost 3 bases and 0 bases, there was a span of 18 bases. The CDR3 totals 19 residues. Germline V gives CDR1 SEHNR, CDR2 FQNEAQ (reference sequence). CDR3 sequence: CASSFGLRDINSGANVLTF. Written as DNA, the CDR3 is TGTGCCAGCAGCTTCGGACTCCGGGACATTAACTCTGGGGCCAACGTCCTGACTTTC.

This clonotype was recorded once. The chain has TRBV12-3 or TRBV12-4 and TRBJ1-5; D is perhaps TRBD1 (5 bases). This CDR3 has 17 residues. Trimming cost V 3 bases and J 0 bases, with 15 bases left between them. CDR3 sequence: CASSFSAGPYSNQPQHF. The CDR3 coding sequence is TGTGCCAGCAGTTTCTCTGCAGGGCCTTATAGCAATCAGCCCCAGCATTTT.

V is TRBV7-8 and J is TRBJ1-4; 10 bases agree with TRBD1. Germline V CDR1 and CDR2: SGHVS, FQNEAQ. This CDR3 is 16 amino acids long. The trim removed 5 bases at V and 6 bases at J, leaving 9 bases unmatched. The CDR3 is CASSLPVGTGDEKLFF. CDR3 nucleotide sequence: TGTGCCAGCAGCCTCCCCGTCGGGACAGGGGATGAAAAACTGTTTTTT.

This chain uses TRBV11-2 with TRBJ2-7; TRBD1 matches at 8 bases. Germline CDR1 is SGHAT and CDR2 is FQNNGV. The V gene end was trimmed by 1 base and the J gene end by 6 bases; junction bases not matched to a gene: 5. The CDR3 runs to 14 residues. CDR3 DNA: TGTGCCAGCAGCTTAGCGCCCAGGGGGCGCGAGCAGTACTTC. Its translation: CASSLAPRGREQYF.

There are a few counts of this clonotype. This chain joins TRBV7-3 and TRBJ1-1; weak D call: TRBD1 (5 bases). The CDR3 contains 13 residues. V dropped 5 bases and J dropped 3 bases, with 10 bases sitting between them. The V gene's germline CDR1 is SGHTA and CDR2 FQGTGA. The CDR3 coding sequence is TGTGCCAGCAGCCCGGACACCTACACTGAAGCTTTCTTT. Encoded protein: CASSPDTYTEAFF.

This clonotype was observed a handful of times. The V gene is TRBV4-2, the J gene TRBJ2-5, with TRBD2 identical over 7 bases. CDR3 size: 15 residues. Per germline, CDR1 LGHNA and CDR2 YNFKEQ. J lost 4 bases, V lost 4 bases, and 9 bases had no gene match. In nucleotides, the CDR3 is TGTGCCAGCAGCCCAGGTCCGAGCGGGGCAGAGACCCAGTACTTC. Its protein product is CASSPGPSGAETQYF.

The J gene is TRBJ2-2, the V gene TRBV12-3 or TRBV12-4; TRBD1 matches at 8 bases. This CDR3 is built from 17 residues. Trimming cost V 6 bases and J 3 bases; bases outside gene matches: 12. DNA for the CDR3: TGTGCCAGCAGCCTTGGTATCGGGACAGGTTACACCGGGGAGCTGTTTTTT. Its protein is CASSLGIGTGYTGELFF.

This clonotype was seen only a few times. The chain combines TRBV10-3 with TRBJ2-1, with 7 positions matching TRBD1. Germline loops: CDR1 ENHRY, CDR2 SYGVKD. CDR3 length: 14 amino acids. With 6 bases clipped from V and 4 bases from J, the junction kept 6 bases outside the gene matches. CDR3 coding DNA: TGTGCCATCAGGACGGGGACAGCATACAATGAGCAGTTCTTC. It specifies CAIRTGTAYNEQFF.

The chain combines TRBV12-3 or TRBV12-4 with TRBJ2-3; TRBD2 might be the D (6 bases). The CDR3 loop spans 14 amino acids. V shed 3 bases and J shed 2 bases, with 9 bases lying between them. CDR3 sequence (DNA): TGTGCCAGCAGTTTCGGGGGAAACACAGATACGCAGTATTTT. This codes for CASSFGGNTDTQYF.

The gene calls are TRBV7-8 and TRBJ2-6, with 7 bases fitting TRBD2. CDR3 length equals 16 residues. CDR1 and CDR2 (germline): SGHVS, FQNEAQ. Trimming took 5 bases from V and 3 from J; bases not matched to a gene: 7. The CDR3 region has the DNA TGTGCCAGCAGCGTATTGGGGGGGGGTGGGGCCAACGTCCTGACTTTC. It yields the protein CASSVLGGGGANVLTF.

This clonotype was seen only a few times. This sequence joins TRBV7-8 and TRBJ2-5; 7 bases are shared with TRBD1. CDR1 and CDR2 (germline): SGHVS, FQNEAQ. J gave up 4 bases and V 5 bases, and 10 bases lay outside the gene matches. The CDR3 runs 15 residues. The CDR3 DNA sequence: TGTGCCAGCAGCCCCCGGGACAGCCTCAGAGAGACCCAGTACTTC. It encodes CASSPRDSLRETQYF. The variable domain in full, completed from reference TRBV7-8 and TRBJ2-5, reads GAGVSQSPRYKVAKRGQDVALRCDPISGHVSLFWYQQALGQGPEFLTYFQNEAQLDKSGLPSDRFFAERPEGSVSTLKIQRTQQEDSAVYLCASSPRDSLRETQYFGPGTRLLVL.

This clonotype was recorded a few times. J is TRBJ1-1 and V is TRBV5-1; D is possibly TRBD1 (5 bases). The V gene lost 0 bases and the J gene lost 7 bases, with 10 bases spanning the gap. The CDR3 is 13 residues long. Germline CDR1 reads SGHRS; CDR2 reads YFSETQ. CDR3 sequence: CASSLEAGLEAFF. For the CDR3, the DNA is TGCGCCAGCAGCTTGGAGGCAGGGCTTGAAGCTTTCTTT.

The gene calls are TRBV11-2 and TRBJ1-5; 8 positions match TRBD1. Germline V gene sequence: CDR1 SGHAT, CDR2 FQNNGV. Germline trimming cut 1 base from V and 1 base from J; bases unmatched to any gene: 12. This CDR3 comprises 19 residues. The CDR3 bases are TGTGCCAGCAGCTTAGGGACAGGGTGGCCCATACTGAGCAATCAGCCCCAGCATTTT. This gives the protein CASSLGTGWPILSNQPQHF.

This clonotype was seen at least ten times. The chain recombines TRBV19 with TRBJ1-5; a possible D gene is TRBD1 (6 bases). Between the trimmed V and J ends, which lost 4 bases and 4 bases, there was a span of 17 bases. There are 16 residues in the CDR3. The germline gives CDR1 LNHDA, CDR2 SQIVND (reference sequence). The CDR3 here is CASSRTVMGGNQPQHF. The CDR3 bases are TGTGCCAGTAGTAGGACAGTGATGGGCGGGAATCAGCCCCAGCATTTT. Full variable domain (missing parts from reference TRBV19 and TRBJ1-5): DGGITQSPKYLFRKEGQNVTLSCEQNLNHDAMYWYRQDPGQGLRLIYYSQIVNDFQKGDIAEGYSVSREKKESFPLTVTSAQKNPTAFYLCASSRTVMGGNQPQHFGDGTRLSIL.